This T cell receptor beta chain appears in the sequencing data of a study of T cell repertoires and HLA-DP antigens. At the level of the study: CD4+ T cells were cocultured with HeLa cells expressing HLA-DP. Study results and limitations: Previously undetected clones averaged about 33% and 55% against the two alleles respectively. Naive and memory CD4+ cells were analysed together, not apart.

With respect to this clone: Its antigen is currently unknown.

The germline CDR1 and CDR2 sequences are SEHNR and FQNEAQ (reference sequence). V gave up 3 bases and J gave up 6 bases, with 6 bases separating them. There are 11 residues in the CDR3. CD4+ T cells, purified by negative selection, averaged 97.7% purity. The table came from immunoSEQ multiplex PCR; TCRdb's copy has only in-frame clones and leaves some out. The sample holds approximately 110,000 clones, 92% seen once. This chain joins TRBV7-9 and TRBJ2-7; no firm D call. The sequence derives from a woman younger than 30 in good health and CMV-seronegative. The sample taken for sequencing was CD4+ T cells from PBMCs. The DNA of the CDR3 is TGTGCCAGCAGCTTCGACGGCGAGCAGTACTTC. Its protein is CASSFDGEQYF.